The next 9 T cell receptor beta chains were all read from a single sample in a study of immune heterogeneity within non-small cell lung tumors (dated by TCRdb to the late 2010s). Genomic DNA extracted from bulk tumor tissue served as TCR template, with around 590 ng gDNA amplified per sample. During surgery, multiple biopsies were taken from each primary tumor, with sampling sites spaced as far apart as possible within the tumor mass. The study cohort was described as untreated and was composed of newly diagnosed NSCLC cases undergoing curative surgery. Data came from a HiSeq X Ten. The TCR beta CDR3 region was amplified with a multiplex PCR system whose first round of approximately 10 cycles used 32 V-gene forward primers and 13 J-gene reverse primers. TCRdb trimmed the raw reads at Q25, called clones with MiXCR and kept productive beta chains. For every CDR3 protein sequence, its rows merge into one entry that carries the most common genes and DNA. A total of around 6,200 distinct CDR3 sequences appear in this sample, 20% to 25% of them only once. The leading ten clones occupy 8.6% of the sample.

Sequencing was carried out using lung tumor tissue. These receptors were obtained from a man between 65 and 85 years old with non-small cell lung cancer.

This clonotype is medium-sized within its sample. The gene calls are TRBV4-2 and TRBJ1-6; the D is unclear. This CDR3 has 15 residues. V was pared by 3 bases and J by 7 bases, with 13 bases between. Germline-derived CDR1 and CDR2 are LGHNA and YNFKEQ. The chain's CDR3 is CASSQFRDFNSPLHF. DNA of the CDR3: TGTGCCAGCAGCCAGTTCCGGGATTTCAATTCACCCCTCCACTTT.

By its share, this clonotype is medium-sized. The CDR3 DNA reads as TGTGCCACCAGCAGAGGACAGGGTTCCTACAATGAGCAGTTCTTC. It codes for CATSRGQGSYNEQFF. V gene TRBV15 combines with J gene TRBJ2-1; 7 nucleotides match TRBD1. This CDR3 contains 15 residues. V dropped 1 base and J dropped 1; count of bases not matched to a gene: 1. Germline V gives CDR1 LNHNV, CDR2 YYDKDF (reference sequence). The full variable domain, its missing parts supplied by reference TRBV15 and TRBJ2-1, is DAMVIQNPRYQVTQFGKPVTLSCSQTLNHNVMYWYQQKSSQAPKLLFHYYDKDFNNEADTPDNFQSRRPNTSFCFLDIRSPGLGDTAMYLCATSRGQGSYNEQFFGPGTRLTVL.

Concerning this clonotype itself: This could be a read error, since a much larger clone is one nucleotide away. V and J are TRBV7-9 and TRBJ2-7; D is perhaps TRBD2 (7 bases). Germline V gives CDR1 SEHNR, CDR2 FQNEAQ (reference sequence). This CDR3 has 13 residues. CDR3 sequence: CVSSFRGAGEQYF. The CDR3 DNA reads TGTGTCAGCAGCTTCCGGGGGGCGGGGGAGCAGTACTTC.

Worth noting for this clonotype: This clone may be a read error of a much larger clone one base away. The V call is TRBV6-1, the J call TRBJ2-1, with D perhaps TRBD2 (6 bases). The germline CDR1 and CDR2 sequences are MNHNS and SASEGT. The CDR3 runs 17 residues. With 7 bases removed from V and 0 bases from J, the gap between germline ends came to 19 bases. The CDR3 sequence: CASTDDGLAISYNEQFF. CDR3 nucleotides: TGTGCCAGCACCGACGACGGTCTAGCGATCTCCTACAATGAGCAGTTCTTC.

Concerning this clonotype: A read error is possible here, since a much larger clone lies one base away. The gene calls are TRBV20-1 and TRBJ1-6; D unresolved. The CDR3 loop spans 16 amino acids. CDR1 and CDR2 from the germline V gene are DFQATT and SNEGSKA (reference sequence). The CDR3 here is CSAPTPHSEGNSPPHF. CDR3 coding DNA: TGCAGTGCTCCGACCCCGCATAGCGAGGGTAATTCACCCCCCCACTTT.

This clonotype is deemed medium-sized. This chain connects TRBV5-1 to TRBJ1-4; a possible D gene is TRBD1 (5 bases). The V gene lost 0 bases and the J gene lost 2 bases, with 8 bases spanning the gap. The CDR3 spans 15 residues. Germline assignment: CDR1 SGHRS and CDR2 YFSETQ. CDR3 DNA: TGCGCCAGCAGCTTGGAGGGGAACACTAATGAAAAACTGTTTTTT. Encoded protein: CASSLEGNTNEKLFF.

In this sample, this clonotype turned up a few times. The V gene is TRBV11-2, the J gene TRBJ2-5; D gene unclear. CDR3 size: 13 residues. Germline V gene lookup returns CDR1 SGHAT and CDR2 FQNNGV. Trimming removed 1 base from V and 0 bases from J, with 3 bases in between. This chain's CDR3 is CASSLGNQETQYF. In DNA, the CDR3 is TGTGCCAGCAGCTTAGGGAACCAAGAGACCCAGTACTTC.

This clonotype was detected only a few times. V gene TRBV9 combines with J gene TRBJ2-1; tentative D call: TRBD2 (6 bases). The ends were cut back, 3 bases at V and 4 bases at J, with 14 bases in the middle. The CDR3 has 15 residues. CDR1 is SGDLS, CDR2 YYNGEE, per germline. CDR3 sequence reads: CASSAGLITYNEQFF. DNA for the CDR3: TGTGCCAGCAGCGCGGGACTGATAACTTACAATGAGCAGTTCTTC.

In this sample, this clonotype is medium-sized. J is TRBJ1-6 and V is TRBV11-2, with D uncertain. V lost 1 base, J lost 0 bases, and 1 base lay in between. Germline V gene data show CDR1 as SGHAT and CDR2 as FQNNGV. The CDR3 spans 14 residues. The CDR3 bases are TGTGCCAGCAGCTTAGGCTCCTATAATTCACCCCTCCACTTT. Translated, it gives CASSLGSYNSPLHF. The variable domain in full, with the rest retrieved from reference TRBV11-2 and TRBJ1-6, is EAGVAQSPRYKIIEKRQSVAFWCNPISGHATLYWYQQILGQGPKLLIQFQNNGVVDDSQLPKDRFSAERLKGVDSTLKIQPAKLEDSAVYLCASSLGSYNSPLHFGNGTRLTVT.